This T cell receptor (beta chain) was documented in a study of cytomegalovirus exposure and HLA in healthy donors. On the study more broadly: Among the approximately 400 genotyped donors, more than 70% were placed in the Caucasian-associated ancestry cluster.

Germline loops: CDR1 MNHNS, CDR2 SASEGT. This CDR3 region has 15 residues. Study results and caveats: Clonal expansion, a later analysis showed, was greater in HLA-associated TCR beta chains than in equally common others. After further analysis at a later stage, around 17,000 TCR beta sequences were associated with HLA alleles at 0.05 false discovery rate. Differences between HLA loci emerged in a later analysis of TCR association rates, with DRB1 most and HLA-C fewest.

Researchers ran the PCR with 60 Vbeta and 13 Jbeta primers. Assay: immunoSEQ multiplex PCR; the TCRdb copy retains only in-frame clones and omits some. The data contain fewer than 200,000 clones, more than 70% of them seen just once; the ten biggest clones take up less than 2%. On this clone itself: The target antigen is unknown.

The source of this sequence is a male donor in good health and CMV-seronegative. Material: PBMCs. This rearrangement joins TRBV6-1 to TRBJ1-5, with 8 bases aligning to TRBD1. CDR3 protein: CASRQGAWSNQPQHF. DNA of the CDR3: TGTGCTAGCCGGCAGGGGGCTTGGAGCAATCAGCCCCAGCATTTT.